Following are 24 T cell receptor beta chains from one sample sequenced in a study of beta chain features in type 1 diabetes. These receptors' targets are unknown. The study's findings and limits: All four CD4+ subsets of Type 1 diabetes patients contained TCRB CDR3s that were moderately but significantly shorter.

Investigators reverse transcribed all isolated RNA, so they sequenced expressed TCRB transcripts. Clones were read by immunoSEQ multiplex PCR, and TCRdb kept only the in-frame ones, dropping some. The table includes roughly 400,000 clones, 9.5% to 10% detected once. Sequenced sample: central memory CD4+ T cells from blood. Receptor source: a man between 25 and 39 years old with type 1 diabetes.

In this sample, this clone turned up a few times. Within the sample, other DNA sequences also encode this same CDR3. The chain links TRBV5-1 to TRBJ2-3; D gene ambiguous. CDR1 is SGHRS, CDR2 YFSETQ, per germline. This CDR3 comprises 13 residues. V was pared by 5 bases and J by 2 bases, with 9 bases between. The chain's CDR3 is CASRGSSTDTQYF. For the CDR3, the DNA is TGCGCCAGCAGAGGATCGTCCACAGATACGCAGTATTTT.

This clone was recorded a few times. The J gene is TRBJ1-5, the V gene TRBV7-2; possibly TRBD1 for D (5 bases). The CDR3 runs to 14 residues. The V end was cut by 1 base, the J end by 7 bases, with 11 bases between. Germline CDR1 reads SGHTA; CDR2 reads FQGNSA. Written as DNA, the CDR3 is TGTGCCAGCAGCTTAGTTGGAGGGGAGCAGCCCCAGCATTTT. Amino acid sequence: CASSLVGGEQPQHF.

The table lists this clone with a few counts. V gene TRBV6-5 combines with J gene TRBJ2-7, with a weak D call TRBD2 (6 bases). This CDR3 is 14 amino acids long. The germline V and J ends were trimmed by 7 bases and 3 bases, with 16 bases remaining between them. The germline gives CDR1 MNHEY, CDR2 SVGAGI. Here the CDR3 DNA reads TGTGCCAGCATCCAGGCGGGACCGATCTACGAGCAGTACTTC. It yields the protein CASIQAGPIYEQYF.

This chain joins TRBV27 and TRBJ1-1; TRBD1 might be the D (6 bases). The CDR3 spans 14 residues. Germline CDR1 and CDR2: MNHEY and SMNVEV (reference sequence). Trimming pared 6 bases from V and 6 bases from J, leaving 17 bases between. CDR3 sequence: CASSLIGGAAEAFF. The CDR3 nucleotides read TGTGCCAGCAGCCTGATTGGGGGGGCCGCTGAAGCTTTCTTT.

This clone was counted only a few times. J is TRBJ2-1 and V is TRBV28, with D uncertain. V was pared by 2 bases and J by 6 bases, with 14 bases between. The CDR3 is made up of 15 amino acids. In germline, CDR1 is MDHEN, CDR2 SYDVKM. The CDR3 loop reads CASSLPFYVLNEQFF. CDR3 DNA: TGTGCCAGCAGTTTACCCTTTTATGTCCTCAATGAGCAGTTCTTC.

With respect to this clone: The junction departs from germline at one end; a sequencing error may be responsible. CDR3 sequence: CASRPPLGTPLF. Written as DNA, the CDR3 is TGTGCCAGCAGGCCGCCGTTGGGGACACCACTCTTC. The rearrangement joins TRBV6-5 to TRBJ1-2; weak D call: TRBD1 (6 bases). The germline CDR1 and CDR2 sequences are MNHEY and SVGAGI. CDR3 length: 12 residues.

This clone was observed a few times. The rearrangement joins TRBV9 to TRBJ2-3; TRBD2 matches at 8 bases. Germline V gives CDR1 SGDLS, CDR2 YYNGEE. The CDR3 spans 15 residues. With 1 base clipped from V and 2 bases from J, the junction kept 3 bases outside the gene matches. The CDR3 loop reads CASSVSGGVTDTQYF. The CDR3 DNA reads as TGTGCCAGCAGCGTATCGGGAGGGGTCACAGATACGCAGTATTTT.

This clone was seen repeatedly, ten times or more. This chain uses TRBV6-5 with TRBJ2-7; 8 nucleotides line up with TRBD1. Unmatched junction bases numbered 2, after V lost 0 bases and J lost 7 bases. The V gene's germline CDR1 is MNHEY and CDR2 SVGAGI. The CDR3 spans 13 residues. The CDR3 DNA reads as TGTGCCAGCAGTTACTCGAGACAGGGGGAGCAGTACTTC. Translating it yields CASSYSRQGEQYF.

The chain carries TRBV30 and TRBJ1-5, with D possibly TRBD1 on 6 matching bases. The V gene's germline CDR1 is GTSNPN and CDR2 SVGIG (reference sequence). V lost 5 bases to trimming and J lost 0 bases, with 14 bases between them. The CDR3 has 15 amino acids. The CDR3 loop reads CAWSRDTFSNQPQHF. In DNA form, the CDR3 reads TGTGCCTGGTCCCGGGACACCTTTAGCAATCAGCCCCAGCATTTT.

The sample holds a few counts of this clone. This sequence joins TRBV6-6 and TRBJ2-5; 8 nucleotides line up with TRBD1. The germline gives CDR1 MNHNY, CDR2 SVGAGI (reference sequence). Trimming at V came to 4 bases and at J to 2 bases, leaving 3 bases not matched to a gene. The length of the CDR3 is 14 residues. The CDR3 DNA sequence: TGTGCCAGCAGTTCTGGGACAGGACAAGAGACCCAGTACTTC. Translated, it gives CASSSGTGQETQYF.

This clone was counted only a few times. The chain is built from TRBV6-1 and TRBJ1-5; TRBD1 is a possible D gene (5 bases). The CDR3 loop spans 14 amino acids. Looked up from germline, CDR1 is MNHNS and CDR2 is SASEGT. The V end lost 4 bases, the J end lost 3 bases, and 10 bases lay between the germline ends. The CDR3 region has the DNA TGTGCCAGCAGTGGACAGCTTTTCAATCAGCCCCAGCATTTT. Translating gives CASSGQLFNQPQHF.

The V gene is TRBV27, the J gene TRBJ1-2; 8 bases align to TRBD1. Trimming took 1 base from V and 5 from J; bases not matched to a gene: 12. Germline CDR1 is MNHEY and CDR2 is SMNVEV (reference sequence). CDR3 length: 17 residues. This CDR3 is CASSLFPRTGWEYGYTF. The CDR3 DNA sequence: TGTGCCAGCAGTTTATTTCCCCGGACAGGGTGGGAGTATGGCTACACCTTC.

The CDR3 here is CATTGPGNTIYF. The CDR3 DNA follows: TGTGCCACTACAGGGCCTGGAAACACCATATATTTT. The chain is built from TRBV6-5 and TRBJ1-3; D may be TRBD1 (6 bases). Trimming pared 10 bases from V and 2 bases from J, leaving 9 bases between. Germline V lookup: CDR1 MNHEY, CDR2 SVGAGI. CDR3 length equals 12 residues.

This clone was recorded a few times. V usage is TRBV5-1 and J usage is TRBJ2-3; 8 positions match TRBD1. The germline V gene encodes CDR1 SGHRS and CDR2 YFSETQ. The CDR3 contains 17 residues. J lost 5 bases, V lost 0 bases, and 11 bases had no gene match. CDR3 nucleotide sequence: TGCGCCAGCAGCTTGGTAGTAGCAGGGGGCAGGGTAGATACGCAGTATTTT. It translates to CASSLVVAGGRVDTQYF.

This rearrangement joins TRBV5-1 to TRBJ2-2, with D perhaps matching TRBD2 (5 bases). This CDR3 has 13 residues. With 1 base removed from V and 6 bases from J, the gap between germline ends came to 7 bases. Germline V gene lookup returns CDR1 SGHRS and CDR2 YFSETQ. CDR3 residues: CASSLQRAGELFF. The DNA of the CDR3 is TGCGCCAGCAGCTTGCAGAGGGCCGGGGAGCTGTTTTTT.

This clone was counted only a few times. The chain recombines TRBV6-5 with TRBJ2-7, with D possibly matching TRBD2 (6 bases). With 2 bases removed from V and 2 bases from J, the gap between germline ends came to 13 bases. Germline V lookup: CDR1 MNHEY, CDR2 SVGAGI. The CDR3 spans 15 residues. Here the CDR3 reads CASSYDRLVAYEQYF. The DNA for the CDR3 is TGTGCCAGCAGTTACGACAGACTAGTGGCCTACGAGCAGTACTTC.

V and J are TRBV9 and TRBJ2-2; 8 bases map to TRBD1. In germline, CDR1 is SGDLS, CDR2 YYNGEE. The CDR3 runs 15 residues. V shed 4 bases and J 4 bases; nucleotides not matched to a gene: 6. The CDR3 here is CASSSWTGSTGELFF. In nucleotides, the CDR3 is TGTGCCAGCAGCTCATGGACAGGGAGCACCGGGGAGCTGTTTTTT. Full variable domain (rest looked up from reference TRBV9 and TRBJ2-2): DSGVTQTPKHLITATGQRVTLRCSPRSGDLSVYWYQQSLDQGLQFLIQYYNGEERAKGNILERFSAQQFPDLHSELNLSSLELGDSALYFCASSSWTGSTGELFFGEGSRLTVL.

This clone was seen only a few times. The chain has TRBV5-4 and TRBJ2-3; perhaps TRBD1 as D (5 bases). CDR3 length: 15 residues. From germline, CDR1 is SGHNT and CDR2 YYREEE (reference sequence). Trimming removed 4 bases from V and 1 base from J, with 13 bases in between. The CDR3 loop reads CASSPKSRGTDTQYF. The DNA for the CDR3 is TGTGCCAGCAGCCCGAAATCCAGGGGCACAGATACGCAGTATTTT.

A few counts support this clone. The chain carries TRBV15 and TRBJ2-3; D remains ambiguous. The CDR3 runs to 15 residues. Per germline, CDR1 LNHNV and CDR2 YYDKDF (reference sequence). V dropped 0 bases and J dropped 5 bases, with 12 bases sitting between them. CDR3 sequence: CATSRDILTIDTQYF. Here the CDR3 DNA reads TGTGCCACCAGCAGAGATATACTAACAATAGATACGCAGTATTTT.

This clone has more than one count but fewer than ten. This sequence joins TRBV30 and TRBJ1-1; D not certain. Germline-derived CDR1 and CDR2 are GTSNPN and SVGIG (reference sequence). V lost 2 bases to trimming and J lost 7 bases, with 11 bases between them. The CDR3 is 12 amino acids. CDR3 DNA sequence: TGTGCCTGGAGTTCAGGCGGATATGAAGCTTTCTTT. It codes for CAWSSGGYEAFF.

This clone was counted at least ten times. Other DNA sequences in the sample encode the same CDR3. V usage is TRBV11-3 and J usage is TRBJ2-1; D tentatively fits TRBD1 or TRBD2 (7 bases each). Germline CDR1 SGHNT, CDR2 YENEEA. The CDR3 is 18 residues long. V lost 0 bases and J lost 0, with 15 bases in between. The CDR3 protein is CASSLDQGGSSSYNEQFF. The CDR3, as DNA: TGTGCCAGCAGCTTAGATCAGGGGGGGTCCAGCTCCTACAATGAGCAGTTCTTC. The entire variable domain, with the rest obtained from reference TRBV11-3 and TRBJ2-1, is as follows: EAGVVQSPRYKIIEKKQPVAFWCNPISGHNTLYWYLQNLGQGPELLIRYENEEAVDDSQLPKDRFSAERLKGVDSTLKIQPAELGDSAVYLCASSLDQGGSSSYNEQFFGPGTRLTVL.

This clone was counted ten times or more. The gene calls are TRBV9 and TRBJ2-1, with D tentatively TRBD2 (7 bases). Looked up from germline, CDR1 is SGDLS and CDR2 is YYNGEE. The V gene lost 1 base and the J gene lost 9 bases, with 14 bases spanning the gap. The CDR3 totals 14 residues. Here the CDR3 DNA reads TGTGCCAGCAGCGTAAGGGGGGGTGATAGTGAGCAGTTCTTC. Its protein is CASSVRGGDSEQFF.

This clone was counted between two and nine times. The chain combines TRBV7-9 with TRBJ2-5; D is uncertain. The CDR3 totals 15 residues. The germline V gene encodes CDR1 SEHNR and CDR2 FQNEAQ (reference sequence). V lost 4 bases, J lost 2 bases, and 14 bases lay in between. CDR3 amino acids: CASSSFLARQETQYF. Here the CDR3 DNA reads TGTGCCAGCAGCTCCTTCCTCGCTCGACAAGAGACCCAGTACTTC.

The chain is built from TRBV4-1 and TRBJ2-1, with D perhaps TRBD2 (6 bases). The CDR3 runs to 12 residues. The germline V gene has CDR1 MGHRA and CDR2 YSYEKL. Trimming left V 10 bases short and J 9 bases short, with 16 bases between. DNA for the CDR3: TGCGCCACCAGGGCTAGAGCGGGTGAGCAGTTCTTC. It encodes CATRARAGEQFF.